These 25 T cell receptor beta chains came from one sample sequenced in a study of long-term antiretroviral therapy in people with HIV. The immunoSEQ assay was v3.0, run at survey level. Clones were read by immunoSEQ multiplex PCR, and TCRdb kept only the in-frame ones, dropping some. The data contain 15,000 to 20,000 clones, around nine tenths of them seen just once; the ten biggest clones take up approximately 10%. Sequencing used unsorted PBMCs, obtained 0.5 years after starting antiretroviral therapy. Source of these receptors: a man aged 35 to 55 with HIV.

The chain has TRBV29-1 and TRBJ2-7; D is unclear. This CDR3 is built from 12 residues. V was clipped by 4 bases and J by 2 bases, with 9 bases between them. Germline V gene sequence: CDR1 SQVTM, CDR2 ANQGSEA. CDR3 sequence: CSVVNGPYEQYF. CDR3 nucleotides: TGCAGCGTTGTTAACGGACCCTACGAGCAGTACTTC.

The V call is TRBV7-9, the J call TRBJ2-7, with 9 bases aligning to TRBD2. With 4 bases clipped from V and 2 bases from J, the junction kept 9 bases outside the gene matches. In germline, CDR1 is SEHNR, CDR2 FQNEAQ (reference sequence). The length of the CDR3 is 16 residues. CDR3 in amino acids: CASSSASGTPTYEQYF. The CDR3 bases are TGTGCCAGCAGCTCCGCTAGCGGGACCCCGACCTACGAGCAGTACTTC.

This chain joins TRBV5-5 and TRBJ2-5; 9 bases fit TRBD1. CDR3 length: 16 residues. The J segment lost 5 bases and the V segment lost 3 bases, leaving 11 bases of the junction unmatched. Germline V gene data show CDR1 as SGHKS and CDR2 as YYEKEE (reference sequence). The CDR3 loop reads CASSSSETGGMETQYF. DNA of the CDR3: TGTGCCAGCAGCTCCAGCGAGACAGGGGGGATGGAGACCCAGTACTTC.

This clone was seen more than once but under ten times. This CDR3 reads CASSFGGGYGYTF. CDR3 DNA sequence: TGTGCCAGCAGCTTTGGGGGAGGCTATGGCTACACCTTC. The chain links TRBV7-9 to TRBJ1-2, with D possibly TRBD1 on 5 matching bases. There are 13 residues in the CDR3. V lost 3 bases to trimming and J lost 4 bases, with 9 bases between them. Per the germline V gene, CDR1 is SEHNR and CDR2 is FQNEAQ (reference sequence).

The genes are TRBV30 and TRBJ2-2, with D maybe TRBD2 (5 bases). Trimming shortened V by 0 bases and J by 6 bases, and 8 bases separated the two germline ends. Germline V lookup: CDR1 GTSNPN, CDR2 SVGIG (reference sequence). The CDR3 consists of 13 residues. CDR3 DNA sequence: TGTGCCTGGAGTGTTGGGCGGGCCGGGGAGCTGTTTTTT. Translating gives CAWSVGRAGELFF.

The chain is built from TRBV5-1 and TRBJ2-2, with D unresolved. The CDR3 covers 15 residues. V was pared by 1 base and J by 3 bases, with 10 bases between. CDR1 and CDR2 (germline): SGHRS, YFSETQ. The chain's CDR3 is CASSLSRIYTGELFF. Here the CDR3 DNA reads TGCGCCAGCAGCTTGAGCAGAATATACACCGGGGAGCTGTTTTTT.

The chain is built from TRBV4-3 and TRBJ1-5; maybe TRBD1 (6 bases). The CDR3 has 17 amino acids. V was cut by 3 bases and J by 0 bases, with 15 bases left in between. Germline V gives CDR1 LGHNA, CDR2 YSLEER. The DNA for the CDR3 is TGCGCCAGCAGCCAGGAACCTTGGGGGCATAGCAATCAGCCCCAGCATTTT. Its translation is CASSQEPWGHSNQPQHF.

The chain couples TRBV4-1 to TRBJ2-7; possible D gene TRBD2, 5 bases. This CDR3 is built from 17 residues. The V gene lost 1 base and the J gene lost 6 bases, with 22 bases spanning the gap. Germline V CDR1 and CDR2: MGHRA, YSYEKL. DNA for the CDR3: TGCGCCAGCAGCCAAGGTGATGGACTTCCCTCCGGCATCGAGCAGTACTTC. This translates into CASSQGDGLPSGIEQYF.

This chain connects TRBV5-4 to TRBJ2-3; 10 bases fit TRBD2. The CDR3 loop spans 15 amino acids. Germline V lookup: CDR1 SGHNT, CDR2 YYREEE (reference sequence). V was clipped by 7 bases and J by 3 bases; unmatched bases: 8. In DNA, the CDR3 is TGTGCCAGCGTCAAGCGGGGGGGTTATACAGATACGCAGTATTTT. Its translation: CASVKRGGYTDTQYF.

This clone was observed once. V usage is TRBV7-9 and J usage is TRBJ2-1, with D uncertain. Germline CDR1 reads SEHNR; CDR2 reads FQNEAQ (reference sequence). CDR3 size: 11 residues. V was cut by 5 bases and J by 7 bases, with 6 bases left in between. DNA of the CDR3: TGTGCCAGCAGCCTCGAAAATGAGCAGTTCTTC. The encoded protein is CASSLENEQFF.

The rearrangement joins TRBV5-1 to TRBJ2-2; D not certain. The CDR3 covers 14 residues. CDR1 and CDR2 (germline): SGHRS, YFSETQ. V dropped 7 bases and J dropped 1 base, with 11 bases sitting between them. CDR3 DNA sequence: TGCGCCAGCTCGAGAGTCCTGAACACCGGGGAGCTGTTTTTT. As protein: CASSRVLNTGELFF.

This rearrangement joins TRBV27 to TRBJ2-7; D gene ambiguous. This CDR3 has 13 amino acids. Trimming removed 8 bases from V and 0 bases from J, with 11 bases in between. CDR1 and CDR2 (germline): MNHEY, SMNVEV (reference sequence). CDR3 in DNA: TGTGCCAGCCACTTGGCTGGCTCCTACGAGCAGTACTTC. Translated, it gives CASHLAGSYEQYF.

CDR3 amino acids: CASKGRQGMLVAKNIQYF. Written as DNA, the CDR3 is TGTGCCAGCAAAGGTCGCCAGGGGATGTTGGTTGCCAAAAACATTCAGTACTTC. The chain has TRBV7-6 and TRBJ2-4, with a possible D match to TRBD1 (6 bases). The germline gives CDR1 SGHVS, CDR2 FNYEAQ. Trimming removed 7 bases at V and 1 base at J, with 23 bases between. The CDR3 runs 18 residues.

The rearrangement links TRBV18 to TRBJ1-1, with TRBD1 as a possible D gene (5 bases). CDR1 and CDR2 (germline): KGHSH, LQKENI. V was clipped by 6 bases and J by 4 bases, with 15 bases between them. There are 14 residues in the CDR3. The CDR3 spells CASSRGGYGTEAFF. CDR3 DNA: TGTGCCAGCTCGCGGGGGGGGTACGGCACTGAAGCTTTCTTT.

J is TRBJ1-2 and V is TRBV6-5; 8 bases align to TRBD1. J lost 8 bases, V lost 6 bases, and 14 bases had no gene match. The CDR3 covers 15 residues. The germline V gene has CDR1 MNHEY and CDR2 SVGAGI. The CDR3 DNA reads TGTGCCAGCAGCCCCACGGGACAGGAAAGAGAAGGCTACACCTTC. Amino acids: CASSPTGQEREGYTF.

The V gene is TRBV18, the J gene TRBJ2-3, with D perhaps matching TRBD2 (6 bases). The V gene's germline CDR1 is KGHSH and CDR2 LQKENI. V was cut by 8 bases and J by 2 bases, with 17 bases left in between. The CDR3 has 15 residues. CDR3 protein: CASPVEGRFTDTQYF. For the CDR3, the DNA is TGTGCCAGCCCGGTGGAGGGGCGATTCACAGATACGCAGTATTTT.

The chain employs TRBV7-9 and TRBJ1-1, with D possibly TRBD1 on 5 matching bases. The germline V and J ends were trimmed by 0 bases and 3 bases, with 11 bases remaining between them. Germline-derived CDR1 and CDR2 are SEHNR and FQNEAQ (reference sequence). CDR3 size: 15 residues. Written as DNA, the CDR3 is TGTGCCAGCAGCTTAGCTTCCACAGGTTACACTGAAGCTTTCTTT. Protein: CASSLASTGYTEAFF.

The chain recombines TRBV5-1 with TRBJ2-5; D unresolved. CDR3 size: 14 residues. V lost 3 bases, J lost 4 bases, and 13 bases lay in between. In germline, CDR1 is SGHRS, CDR2 YFSETQ. The CDR3 region is CASSSATRPETQYF. CDR3 bases: TGCGCCAGCAGCTCGGCTACGAGGCCAGAGACCCAGTACTTC.

J is TRBJ2-7 and V is TRBV15, with D possibly matching TRBD1 (5 bases). V lost 1 base and J 4 bases, leaving 14 bases between the germline ends. CDR3 size: 15 residues. Germline lookup yields CDR1 LNHNV and CDR2 YYDKDF (reference sequence). This CDR3 is CATSRVAGQTYEQYF. CDR3 sequence (DNA): TGTGCCACCAGCAGAGTGGCAGGACAAACTTACGAGCAGTACTTC.

This clone was picked up one time. The rearrangement joins TRBV7-9 to TRBJ2-7; the match to TRBD2 covers 15 bases. The CDR3 is 15 residues long. Losses at the gene ends were 3 bases for V and 5 bases for J; bases not matched to a gene: 2. Germline V gene data show CDR1 as SEHNR and CDR2 as FQNEAQ (reference sequence). This chain's CDR3 is CASSLGLAGGNEQYF. In DNA form, the CDR3 reads TGTGCCAGCAGCTTGGGACTAGCGGGAGGAAACGAGCAGTACTTC. The full variable domain, with the rest looked up from reference TRBV7-9 and TRBJ2-7, is DTGVSQNPRHKITKRGQNVTFRCDPISEHNRLYWYRQTLGQGPEFLTYFQNEAQLEKSRLLSDRFSAERPKGSFSTLEIQRTEQGDSAMYLCASSLGLAGGNEQYFGPGTRLTVT.

The table lists this clone with a few counts. This chain uses TRBV10-2 with TRBJ1-5; no clear D. Germline-derived CDR1 and CDR2 are WSHSY and SAAADI. CDR3 size: 16 residues. V was shortened by 2 bases and J by 0 bases, with 11 bases between the two germline ends. The CDR3 DNA is TGCGCCAGCAGTGAGCCGGGTACAGATAGCAATCAGCCCCAGCATTTT. The encoded protein is CASSEPGTDSNQPQHF.

Details on this clone: This sample includes further DNA sequences coding for the same CDR3. The chain joins TRBV27 to TRBJ1-4; D gene uncertain. There are 14 residues in the CDR3. Germline assignment: CDR1 MNHEY and CDR2 SMNVEV (reference sequence). V lost 3 bases and J 1 base, leaving 6 bases between the germline ends. CDR3 coding DNA: TGTGCCAGCAGTTTCAAGGGAACTAATGAAAAACTGTTTTTT. It encodes CASSFKGTNEKLFF.

V usage is TRBV19 and J usage is TRBJ2-5, with D tentatively TRBD1 or TRBD2 (5 bases each). Germline V CDR1 and CDR2: LNHDA, SQIVND (reference sequence). CDR3 size: 16 residues. V lost 3 bases and J lost 5, with 19 bases in between. The CDR3 DNA is TGTGCCAGTAGTATCTCCCGGGACCCCGGTGGGGAGACCCAGTACTTC. Protein sequence: CASSISRDPGGETQYF.

This chain connects TRBV7-3 to TRBJ2-1; D gene ambiguous. Germline CDR1 and CDR2: SGHTA and FQGTGA. The CDR3 extends over 13 amino acids. V shed 2 bases and J shed 6 bases, with 8 bases lying between them. CDR3 nucleotides: TGTGCCAGCAGCTTACTCGTCGGCAATGAGCAGTTCTTC. Protein: CASSLLVGNEQFF.

The chain is built from TRBV2 and TRBJ2-2; a possible D gene is TRBD2 (6 bases). Germline V gene data show CDR1 as SNHLY and CDR2 as FYNNEI. CDR3 size: 14 residues. V shed 3 bases and J shed 6 bases, with 11 bases lying between them. CDR3 coding DNA: TGTGCCAGCAGTGAGGGACTGCGGGCCGGGGAGCTGTTTTTT. Its protein is CASSEGLRAGELFF.